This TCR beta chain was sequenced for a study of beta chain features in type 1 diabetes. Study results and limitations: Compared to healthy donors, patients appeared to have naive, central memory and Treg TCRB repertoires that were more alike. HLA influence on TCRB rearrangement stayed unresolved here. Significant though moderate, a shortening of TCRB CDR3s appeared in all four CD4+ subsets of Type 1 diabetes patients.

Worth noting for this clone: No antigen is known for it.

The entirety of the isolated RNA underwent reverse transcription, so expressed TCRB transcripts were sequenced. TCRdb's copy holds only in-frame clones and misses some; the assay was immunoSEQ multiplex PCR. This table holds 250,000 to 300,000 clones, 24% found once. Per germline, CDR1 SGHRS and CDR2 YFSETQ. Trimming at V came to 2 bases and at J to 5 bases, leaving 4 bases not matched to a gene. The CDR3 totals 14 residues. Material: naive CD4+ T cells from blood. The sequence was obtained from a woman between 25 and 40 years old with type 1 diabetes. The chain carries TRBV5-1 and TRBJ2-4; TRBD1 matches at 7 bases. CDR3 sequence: CASSFEGAQNIQYF. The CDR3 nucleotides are TGCGCCAGCAGCTTCGAGGGGGCCCAAAACATTCAGTACTTC.